A single sample gave rise to the 9 T cell receptor beta chains below, sequenced in a study of identical twins. One entry per CDR3 protein results from TCRdb running MiXCR on the 5' RACE reads. This sample has approximately 630,000 distinct CDR3 sequences; 7.1% occur once, and the top ten carry 1.6%. These records were also assigned to another study, of yellow fever vaccine responses in identical twins.

Sequenced sample: PBMCs. Every receptor here comes from a young woman in good health.

This clonotype was counted only a few times. The chain uses TRBV4-1 and TRBJ2-7; maybe TRBD1 (5 bases). The V end lost 4 bases, the J end lost 6 bases, and 13 bases lay between the germline ends. The CDR3 covers 13 residues. Per germline, CDR1 MGHRA and CDR2 YSYEKL. Written as DNA, the CDR3 is TGCGCCAGCAGCCCAACCCGTAGGGGCGAGCAGTACTTC. This codes for CASSPTRRGEQYF.

There are many counts of this clonotype. V gene TRBV5-1 combines with J gene TRBJ1-4; TRBD1 agrees at 7 bases. The CDR3 spans 14 residues. V trimming: 4 bases; J trimming: 4 bases; junction bases outside the gene matches: 4. From germline, CDR1 is SGHRS and CDR2 YFSETQ. The CDR3 nucleotides read TGCGCCAGCAGCCTCCAGGGGGATAATGAAAAACTGTTTTTT. This gives the protein CASSLQGDNEKLFF.

Ten or more counts support this clonotype. The CDR3 DNA reads as TGTGCCATCTCCCGAGTGGGGGGAACTAATGAAAAACTGTTTTTT. Translating gives CAISRVGGTNEKLFF. V is TRBV10-3 and J is TRBJ1-4, with D possibly matching TRBD1 (5 bases). CDR1 is ENHRY and CDR2 is SYGVKD in the germline V gene. The V and J ends lost 8 bases and 1 base respectively, with 14 bases between them. CDR3 size: 15 residues.

This clonotype was detected ten times or more. J is TRBJ2-5 and V is TRBV12-3 or TRBV12-4; TRBD2 aligns across 8 bases. This CDR3 is 14 amino acids long. The trim removed 6 bases at V and 1 base at J, leaving 4 bases unmatched. The CDR3 DNA sequence: TGTGCCAGCAGCCTTAGCGGGACCCAAGAGACCCAGTACTTC. Its translation is CASSLSGTQETQYF.

This clonotype was observed a handful of times. This sequence joins TRBV6-1 and TRBJ2-3; 14 nucleotides line up with TRBD2. Germline lookup yields CDR1 MNHNS and CDR2 SASEGT. There are 15 residues in the CDR3. Trimming took 6 bases from V and 11 from J; bases not matched to a gene: 10. CDR3 nucleotide sequence: TGTGCCAGCAGCCCCGGGACTAGCGGGGGCCCAAAGCAGTATTTT. It yields the protein CASSPGTSGGPKQYF.

There are a few counts of this clonotype. The chain is built from TRBV29-1 and TRBJ2-1; the D is unclear. Between the trimmed V and J ends, which lost 3 bases and 5 bases, there was a span of 2 bases. This CDR3 spans 10 amino acids. In germline, CDR1 is SQVTM, CDR2 ANQGSEA. CDR3 in DNA: TGCAGCGTTGATCACAATGAGCAGTTCTTC. Translated: CSVDHNEQFF.

This clonotype was observed many times. This chain links TRBV27 with TRBJ1-1; D not resolved. Germline CDR1 and CDR2: MNHEY and SMNVEV (reference sequence). This CDR3 spans 16 amino acids. V lost 5 bases and J lost 3, with 19 bases in between. The CDR3 DNA reads TGTGCCAGCAGTACGAAGACCGGGATCGGGGACACTGAAGCTTTCTTT. Residues: CASSTKTGIGDTEAFF.

This clonotype was detected ten times or more. The chain carries TRBV10-3 and TRBJ2-3, with TRBD2 as a possible D gene (6 bases). Trimming removed 10 bases at V and 4 bases at J, with 18 bases between. This CDR3 is built from 14 residues. Per the germline V gene, CDR1 is ENHRY and CDR2 is SYGVKD. DNA of the CDR3: TGTGCCACGGCCCCCGGGAGTCCTTCAGATACGCAGTATTTT. Its translation: CATAPGSPSDTQYF.

This rearrangement joins TRBV20-1 to TRBJ1-5, with 10 nucleotides matching TRBD1. The CDR3 contains 15 residues. Germline V gives CDR1 DFQATT, CDR2 SNEGSKA (reference sequence). V was clipped by 1 base and J by 6 bases; unmatched bases: 6. The CDR3 coding sequence is TGCAGTGCTAGAGGTTTGACAGGGGGCGGTCAGCCCCAGCATTTT. Protein sequence: CSARGLTGGGQPQHF.